These T cell receptor beta chains were read from a single sample in a study of CD8+CD57+ T cells in acquired aplastic anemia. TCRdb processed the reads anew with MiXCR; each CDR3 protein has one entry. The data hold fewer than 70,000 distinct CDR3 sequences, with approximately 54% observed a single time. Sequenced: sorted CD4+, CD8+, or CD8+CD57+ T cells (not recorded which) from PBMCs. These receptors came from a human donor in good health, serving as a control. The CDR3 runs from the conserved cysteine through the conserved F or W. The D gene is left open where the match is weak. Some rows have no size entry. The others give once, few or many, or a class for an expanded clone.

d_call: TRBD2
cdr3_length: 16
j_call: TRBJ2-7
v_call: TRBV6-5
clone_size: many
cdr3_aa: CASSYSATSGSYEQYF
cdr3_nt: TGTGCCAGCAGTTACTCGGCGACTAGCGGCTCCTACGAGCAGTACTTC

d_call: TRBD1
cdr3_length: 13
j_call: TRBJ2-7
v_call: TRBV7-7
clone_size: medium-sized
cdr3_aa: CASSLGTGGEQYF
cdr3_nt: TGTGCCAGCAGCTTAGGGACAGGAGGCGAGCAGTACTTC

d_call: .
cdr3_length: 13
j_call: TRBJ1-2
v_call: TRBV19
clone_size: .
cdr3_aa: CASSPDRLYGYTF
cdr3_nt: TGTGCCAGTAGTCCCGACAGGCTCTATGGCTACACCTTC

d_call: TRBD2
cdr3_length: 13
j_call: TRBJ2-7
v_call: TRBV20-1
clone_size: .
cdr3_aa: CSADSGGDNEQYF
cdr3_nt: TGCAGTGCCGATAGCGGGGGGGATAACGAGCAGTACTTC

d_call: .
cdr3_length: 13
j_call: TRBJ1-1
v_call: TRBV6-4
clone_size: many
cdr3_aa: CASRKTENTEAFF
cdr3_nt: TGTGCCAGCAGAAAGACAGAGAACACTGAAGCTTTCTTT

d_call: .
cdr3_length: 15
j_call: TRBJ1-5
v_call: TRBV6-1
clone_size: many
cdr3_aa: CASSEYRLGNQPQHF
cdr3_nt: TGTGCCAGCAGTGAATACCGGCTAGGCAATCAGCCCCAGCATTTT

d_call: .
cdr3_length: 13
j_call: TRBJ2-7
v_call: TRBV20-1
clone_size: .
cdr3_aa: CSARDPRGYEQYF
cdr3_nt: TGCAGTGCTAGAGATCCTAGGGGCTACGAGCAGTACTTC

d_call: .
cdr3_length: 11
j_call: TRBJ1-2
v_call: TRBV10-3
clone_size: .
cdr3_aa: CAISDGYGYTF
cdr3_nt: TGTGCCATCAGTGATGGGTATGGCTACACCTTC

d_call: TRBD2
cdr3_length: 16
j_call: TRBJ2-5
v_call: TRBV2
clone_size: .
cdr3_aa: CASSGRLARVGETQYF
cdr3_nt: TGTGCCAGCAGTGGCAGACTAGCCCGAGTGGGGGAGACCCAGTACTTC

d_call: .
cdr3_length: 15
j_call: TRBJ2-1
v_call: TRBV2
clone_size: once
cdr3_aa: CASSVTGSVSNEQFF
cdr3_nt: TGTGCCAGCAGCGTAACAGGGTCCGTATCCAATGAGCAGTTCTTC

d_call: .
cdr3_length: 14
j_call: TRBJ1-1
v_call: TRBV29-1
clone_size: many
cdr3_aa: CSVEVEERNTEAFF
cdr3_nt: TGCAGCGTTGAAGTTGAAGAAAGGAACACTGAAGCTTTCTTT

d_call: .
cdr3_length: 13
j_call: TRBJ2-5
v_call: TRBV29-1
clone_size: .
cdr3_aa: CSVEEGLEETQYF
cdr3_nt: TGCAGCGTTGAAGAAGGACTGGAAGAGACCCAGTACTTC

d_call: .
cdr3_length: 15
j_call: TRBJ2-7
v_call: TRBV2
clone_size: .
cdr3_aa: CASSESAYLSYEQYF
cdr3_nt: TGTGCCAGCAGTGAATCGGCCTACCTCTCCTACGAGCAGTACTTC

d_call: TRBD1
cdr3_length: 13
j_call: TRBJ2-2
v_call: TRBV10-2
clone_size: .
cdr3_aa: CASINRGAGELFF
cdr3_nt: TGCGCCAGCATCAACAGGGGAGCCGGGGAGCTGTTTTTT

d_call: TRBD1
cdr3_length: 16
j_call: TRBJ2-1
v_call: TRBV27
clone_size: .
cdr3_aa: CASRPPQGQGSNEQFF
cdr3_nt: TGTGCCAGCAGACCCCCACAGGGACAGGGATCCAATGAGCAGTTCTTC

d_call: .
cdr3_length: 15
j_call: TRBJ2-3
v_call: TRBV15
clone_size: .
cdr3_aa: CATSRTLGGENEQYF
cdr3_nt: TGTGCCACCAGCAGGACCCTAGGAGGGGAGAATGAGCAGTATTTT

d_call: .
cdr3_length: 14
j_call: TRBJ2-3
v_call: TRBV5-6
clone_size: .
cdr3_aa: CASSLRTRADTQYF
cdr3_nt: TGTGCCAGCAGCTTGCGAACGCGGGCAGATACGCAGTATTTT

d_call: .
cdr3_length: 16
j_call: TRBJ1-3
v_call: TRBV10-3
clone_size: .
cdr3_aa: CAISKSPHNSGNAIYF
cdr3_nt: TGCGCCATCAGTAAGTCCCCCCACAACTCTGGAAACGCCATATATTTT

d_call: .
cdr3_length: 14
j_call: TRBJ2-7
v_call: TRBV5-1
clone_size: many
cdr3_aa: CASSTEDGAYEQYF
cdr3_nt: TGCGCCAGCAGCACCGAGGACGGAGCCTACGAGCAGTACTTC

d_call: .
cdr3_length: 15
j_call: TRBJ2-1
v_call: TRBV7-2
clone_size: many
cdr3_aa: CASSLTLSSYNEQFF
cdr3_nt: TGTGCCAGCAGCTTGACTCTTAGCTCCTACAATGAGCAGTTCTTC

d_call: TRBD1
cdr3_length: 14
j_call: TRBJ2-1
v_call: TRBV11-2
clone_size: .
cdr3_aa: CASRKGQEKNEQFF
cdr3_nt: TGTGCCAGCAGAAAGGGACAGGAAAAAAATGAGCAGTTCTTC

d_call: TRBD1
cdr3_length: 15
j_call: TRBJ1-2
v_call: TRBV7-9
clone_size: .
cdr3_aa: CASSLRTGGPYGYTF
cdr3_nt: TGTGCCAGCAGCTTGCGGACAGGGGGCCCCTATGGCTACACCTTC

d_call: TRBD1
cdr3_length: 14
j_call: TRBJ2-3
v_call: TRBV2
clone_size: many
cdr3_aa: CASSRTGSSDTQYF
cdr3_nt: TGTGCCAGCAGTCGGACAGGGTCGTCAGATACGCAGTATTTT

d_call: .
cdr3_length: 11
j_call: TRBJ2-5
v_call: TRBV10-3
clone_size: once
cdr3_aa: CAISEEETQYF
cdr3_nt: TGTGCCATCAGTGAGGAGGAGACCCAGTACTTC

d_call: .
cdr3_length: 15
j_call: TRBJ2-7
v_call: TRBV11-1
clone_size: .
cdr3_aa: CASSLAGNGLYEQYF
cdr3_nt: TGTGCCAGCAGCTTAGCAGGGAATGGTCTCTACGAGCAGTACTTC

d_call: .
cdr3_length: 14
j_call: TRBJ1-1
v_call: TRBV20-1
clone_size: .
cdr3_aa: CSARASELNTEAFF
cdr3_nt: TGCAGTGCTAGAGCGAGCGAACTGAACACTGAAGCTTTCTTT

d_call: .
cdr3_length: 14
j_call: TRBJ2-3
v_call: TRBV29-1
clone_size: .
cdr3_aa: CSVGVYRTGDTQYF
cdr3_nt: TGCAGCGTTGGCGTCTACAGGACCGGGGATACGCAGTATTTT

d_call: .
cdr3_length: 14
j_call: TRBJ1-2
v_call: TRBV10-3
clone_size: .
cdr3_aa: CAISESEDRDGYTF
cdr3_nt: TGTGCCATCAGTGAGTCGGAGGACAGAGATGGCTACACCTTC

d_call: .
cdr3_length: 13
j_call: TRBJ2-2
v_call: TRBV6-1
clone_size: many
cdr3_aa: CASSDGEPGELFF
cdr3_nt: TGTGCCAGCAGTGATGGTGAACCCGGGGAGCTGTTTTTT

d_call: .
cdr3_length: 12
j_call: TRBJ1-1
v_call: TRBV10-3
clone_size: .
cdr3_aa: CAVGIRDTEAFF
cdr3_nt: TGTGCCGTGGGGATTCGGGACACTGAAGCTTTCTTT

d_call: .
cdr3_length: 15
j_call: TRBJ1-2
v_call: TRBV4-2
clone_size: .
cdr3_aa: CASSPPQEGYYGYTF
cdr3_nt: TGTGCCAGCAGCCCCCCCCAAGAGGGCTACTATGGCTACACCTTC